This TCR beta chain appears in the sequencing data of a study of T cells in Graves' hyperthyroidism and ophthalmopathy. Regarding the study as a whole: Ophthalmopathy prediction by the model preceded onset by a median roughly 6 months.

Of note for this clonotype: The antigen remains unidentified.

The CDR3 covers 16 residues. V lost 0 bases and J 2 bases, leaving 14 bases between the germline ends. The germline V gene has CDR1 SGDLS and CDR2 YYNGEE. The PBMCs were sourced from fresh peripheral blood (approximately 9 ml). TCR beta CDR3 region amplification was performed from RNA transcripts. The TCR CDR3 first-round RT-PCR relied on the HTBI primer set. From the multiplex PCR reads, TCRdb called clonotypes with MiXCR, one entry per CDR3 protein. The table includes roughly 700,000 distinct CDR3 sequences, 17% detected once. V is TRBV9 and J is TRBJ2-5, with D possibly matching TRBD2 (6 bases). The sequenced sample consisted of blood. This TCR came from a man aged 50 to 60 with Graves' hyperthyroidism. The CDR3 bases are TGTGCCAGCAGCGTAGGAAGAGCGGGCACGCAAGAGACCCAGTACTTC. It specifies CASSVGRAGTQETQYF.